This is a list of T cell receptor beta chains from one sample in a study of T cells after yellow fever vaccination. Each CDR3 protein is one row after TCRdb ran MiXCR on the 5' RACE reads. The repertoire holds hundreds of thousands of distinct CDR3 sequences, approximately 3.8% seen once, with about a quarter in the top ten. This sample comprised PBMCs, obtained on the day of the yellow fever booster vaccination. The receptor set was obtained from a man between 18 and 29 years old who received the YFV17D yellow fever vaccine. Both conserved end residues are part of each CDR3. D genes are given only for firm matches. Size is stated for part of the rows, as once, few or many counts, or as a class when the clone is expanded.

.	TRBV12-3/TRBV12-4	TRBJ2-2	TRBD2	CASTRGLAGPSGELFF	TGTGCCAGCACCCGAGGACTAGCGGGGCCAAGCGGGGAGCTGTTTTTT
many	TRBV12-3/TRBV12-4	TRBJ2-2	.	CASSRGSDTGELFF	TGTGCCAGCAGCCGGGGATCGGACACCGGGGAGCTGTTTTTT
many	TRBV3-1	TRBJ2-7	.	CASSQGYEQYF	TGCGCCAGCAGCCAAGGATACGAGCAGTACTTC
.	TRBV27	TRBJ1-1	.	CASSTAGAGNTEAFF	TGTGCCAGCAGTACCGCGGGGGCGGGCAACACTGAAGCTTTCTTT
many	TRBV11-2	TRBJ2-1	.	CASSLTETVYNEQFF	TGTGCCAGCAGCTTAACGGAGACAGTCTACAATGAGCAGTTCTTC
many	TRBV20-1	TRBJ2-3	.	CSAPPEMSSDTQYF	TGCAGTGCTCCCCCCGAGATGAGTTCAGATACGCAGTATTTT
.	TRBV7-2	TRBJ2-3	.	CASTRTFSGLRSTDTQYF	TGTGCCAGCACCCGCACATTCAGCGGGTTGAGGAGCACAGATACGCAGTATTTT
many	TRBV4-1	TRBJ2-4	TRBD2	CASSHLAGGGNIQYF	TGCGCCAGCAGCCACCTAGCGGGGGGGGGAAACATTCAGTACTTC
.	TRBV7-8	TRBJ1-5	TRBD1	CASSLVRGHDQPQHF	TGTGCCAGCAGCTTAGTAAGGGGGCATGATCAGCCCCAGCATTTT
many	TRBV6-2/TRBV6-3	TRBJ2-3	TRBD2	CASSLPAGSPTQYF	TGTGCCAGCAGTTTACCAGCGGGGAGTCCTACGCAGTATTTT